Each of the 9 T cell receptor beta chains below was sequenced from the same sample in a study of PD-1 blockade in mismatch repair-deficient tumors (dated by TCRdb to 2017 to 2019). The library was prepared using the immunoSEQ multiplex PCR assay. Held by TCRdb, this immuneACCESS table contains in-frame sequences only and omits some clones. Under half of the omission traces to an unresolved V gene where checked; the cause of the rest is unknown. Recorded for this sample are roughly 17,000 clones; 84% of them occurred a single time. The top ten hold more than 1.5% of the sample. Sequenced here: PBMCs, sampled about 23 weeks after starting pembrolizumab. The receptor set was obtained from an adult with mismatch repair-deficient cancer.

The chain couples TRBV18 to TRBJ2-7; D not resolved. The CDR3 is 14 amino acids. The germline CDR1 and CDR2 sequences are KGHSH and LQKENI. Trimming pared 4 bases from V and 1 base from J, leaving 11 bases between. This CDR3 is CASSRSLDSYEQYF. The CDR3 DNA follows: TGTGCCAGCTCACGGAGCTTAGATTCCTACGAGCAGTACTTC.

The chain combines TRBV28 with TRBJ2-3; TRBD2 agrees at 8 bases. Germline V lookup: CDR1 MDHEN, CDR2 SYDVKM. Germline trimming cut 4 bases from V and 2 bases from J; bases unmatched to any gene: 20. CDR3 length: 20 residues. As DNA, the CDR3 is TGTGCCAGCAGTTCCCGACTAGCGAGAACCCCCGGGAGGGTCACAGATACGCAGTATTTT. It yields the protein CASSSRLARTPGRVTDTQYF.

V is TRBV6-1 and J is TRBJ1-2, with 7 nucleotides matching TRBD1. With V trimmed by 8 bases and J by 4 bases, 10 bases remained unmatched. The CDR3 covers 14 residues. Germline CDR1 reads MNHNS; CDR2 reads SASEGT. Here the CDR3 reads CASQLQGTGYGYTF. The CDR3 DNA reads TGTGCCAGCCAGTTACAGGGGACGGGCTATGGCTACACCTTC.

This clone was seen more than once but under ten times. The CDR3 nucleotides are TGTGCCAGCAGCACCCCAGGGGGGTTCTATGGCTACACCTTC. Translating gives CASSTPGGFYGYTF. The chain employs TRBV5-8 and TRBJ1-2; TRBD1 matches at 7 bases. The CDR3 is made up of 14 amino acids. V shed 4 bases and J 4 bases; nucleotides not matched to a gene: 7. Germline-derived CDR1 and CDR2 are SGHTS and YDEGEE.

The gene calls are TRBV18 and TRBJ2-2; 7 positions agree with TRBD1. J lost 0 bases, V lost 1 base, and 2 bases had no gene match. The germline V gene encodes CDR1 KGHSH and CDR2 LQKENI. CDR3 size: 16 residues. The CDR3, as DNA: TGTGCCAGCTCACCACGCGGACAGGCGAACACCGGGGAGCTGTTTTTT. It yields the protein CASSPRGQANTGELFF.

J is TRBJ2-2 and V is TRBV30, with 12 positions matching TRBD1. The CDR3 sequence is 15 residues long. Looked up from germline, CDR1 is GTSNPN and CDR2 is SVGIG (reference sequence). The V segment lost 5 bases and the J segment 9 bases; nucleotides outside the gene matches: 10. The CDR3 spells CAWDKGQGATRELFF. The CDR3 DNA reads as TGTGCCTGGGACAAGGGACAGGGGGCGACAAGGGAGCTGTTTTTT.

The chain employs TRBV2 and TRBJ2-3, with D possibly being TRBD1 (6 bases). Trimming left V 1 base short and J 4 bases short, with 9 bases between. CDR3 size: 14 residues. Germline values: CDR1 SNHLY, CDR2 FYNNEI. CDR3 in amino acids: CASSEEQGSDTQYF. The CDR3 DNA is TGTGCCAGCAGTGAAGAACAGGGATCAGATACGCAGTATTTT.

V and J are TRBV13 and TRBJ1-1; 8 bases align to TRBD1. The junction had 8 bases not matched to a gene; V was cut back by 1 base and J by 7 bases. The CDR3 length is 15 residues. The germline gives CDR1 PRHDT, CDR2 FYEKMQ (reference sequence). CDR3 loop: CASSLEQGAKGEAFF. The DNA for the CDR3 is TGTGCCAGCAGCTTAGAGCAGGGGGCGAAGGGTGAAGCTTTCTTT.

The chain uses TRBV30 and TRBJ1-2; D unclear. The CDR3 consists of 15 residues. The V and J ends lost 0 bases and 4 bases respectively, with 15 bases between them. Germline V gene data show CDR1 as GTSNPN and CDR2 as SVGIG (reference sequence). CDR3 in amino acids: CAWSVEMSSAYGYTF. Written as DNA, the CDR3 is TGTGCCTGGAGTGTGGAGATGAGCTCGGCCTATGGCTACACCTTC.